The present entry profiles one TCR beta chain with its context. The CDR3 runs to 12 residues. Germline assignment: CDR1 MNHEY and CDR2 SVGAGI. The ends lost 7 bases at V and 9 bases at J; junction bases unmatched: 8. The sample is drawn from a study of blood T cell repertoires in COVID-19. Study at large: Acute and convalescent COVID-19 samples came from the United States, Italy and Spain. PBMCs, B-cell-depleted T cells, or T cells were the source of the cDNA or gDNA that made up the material.

Seattle patients were enrolled while actively infected and followed longitudinally. Per the original data handling: By means of reference gene primer amplification, nucleated cell counts were estimated. TCRdb keeps only in-frame clones here, not all; method: immunoSEQ multiplex PCR. V and J calls and clone size are given by that table; D and trimming were obtained from the DNA. Of 400,000 to 450,000 clones listed, about 90% are singletons. Sequences were obtained from peripheral blood. J is TRBJ1-1 and V is TRBV6-5, with TRBD1 matching 7 bases. The receptor comes from a young man with COVID-19, enrolled during active disease. Here the CDR3 reads CASTPDRQKAFF. In DNA, the CDR3 is TGTGCCAGCACCCCGGACAGGCAGAAAGCTTTCTTT.